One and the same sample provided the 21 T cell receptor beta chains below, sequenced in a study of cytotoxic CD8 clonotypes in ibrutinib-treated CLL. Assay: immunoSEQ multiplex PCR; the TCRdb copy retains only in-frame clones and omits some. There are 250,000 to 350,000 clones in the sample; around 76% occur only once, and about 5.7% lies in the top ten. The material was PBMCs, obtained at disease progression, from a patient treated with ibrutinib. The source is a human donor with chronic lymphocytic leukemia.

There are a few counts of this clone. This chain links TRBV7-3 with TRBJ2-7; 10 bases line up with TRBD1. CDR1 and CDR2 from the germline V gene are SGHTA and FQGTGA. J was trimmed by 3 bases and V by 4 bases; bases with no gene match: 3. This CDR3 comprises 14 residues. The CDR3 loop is CASSSGTGDYEQYF. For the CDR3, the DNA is TGTGCCAGCAGCTCCGGGACAGGGGACTACGAGCAGTACTTC.

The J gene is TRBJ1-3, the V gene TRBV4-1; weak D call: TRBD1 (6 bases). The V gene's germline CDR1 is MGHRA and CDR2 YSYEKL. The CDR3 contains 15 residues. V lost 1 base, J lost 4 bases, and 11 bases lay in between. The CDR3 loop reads CASSQVGTGGNTIYF. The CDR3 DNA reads TGCGCCAGCAGCCAAGTAGGAACAGGGGGAAACACCATATATTTT.

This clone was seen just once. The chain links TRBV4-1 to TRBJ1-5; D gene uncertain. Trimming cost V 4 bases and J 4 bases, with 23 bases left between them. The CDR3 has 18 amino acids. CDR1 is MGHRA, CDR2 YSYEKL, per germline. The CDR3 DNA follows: TGCGCCAGCAGCCCCGCTGCTACATTCGGATACGCGAATCAGCCCCAGCATTTT. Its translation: CASSPAATFGYANQPQHF.

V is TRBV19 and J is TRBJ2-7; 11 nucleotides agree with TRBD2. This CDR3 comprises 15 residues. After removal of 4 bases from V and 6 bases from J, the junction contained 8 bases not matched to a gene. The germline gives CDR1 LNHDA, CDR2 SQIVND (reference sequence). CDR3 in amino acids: CASSKTGTSGAEQYF. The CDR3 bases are TGTGCCAGTAGTAAAACCGGGACTAGCGGCGCCGAGCAGTACTTC.

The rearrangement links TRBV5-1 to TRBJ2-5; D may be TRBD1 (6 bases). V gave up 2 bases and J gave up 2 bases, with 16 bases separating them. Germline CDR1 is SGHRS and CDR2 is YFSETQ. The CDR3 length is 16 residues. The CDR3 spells CASSFVRGTPQETQYF. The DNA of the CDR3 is TGCGCCAGCAGCTTTGTCCGTGGGACACCGCAAGAGACCCAGTACTTC.

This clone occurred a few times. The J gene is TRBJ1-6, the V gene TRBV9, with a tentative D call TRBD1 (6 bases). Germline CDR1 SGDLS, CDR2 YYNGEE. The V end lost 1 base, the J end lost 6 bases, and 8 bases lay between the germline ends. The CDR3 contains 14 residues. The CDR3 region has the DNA TGTGCCAGCAGCGTAACAGGGCTTAATTCACCCCTCCACTTT. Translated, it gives CASSVTGLNSPLHF.

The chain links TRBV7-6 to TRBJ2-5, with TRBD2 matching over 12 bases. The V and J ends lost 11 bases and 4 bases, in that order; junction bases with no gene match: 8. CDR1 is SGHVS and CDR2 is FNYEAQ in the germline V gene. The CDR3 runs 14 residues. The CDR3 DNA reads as TGTGCCGGGAGGGTACTAGCGGGAGGAGAGACCCAGTACTTC. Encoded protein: CAGRVLAGGETQYF. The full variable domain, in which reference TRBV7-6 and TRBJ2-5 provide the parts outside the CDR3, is GAGVSQSPRYKVTKRGQDVALRCDPISGHVSLYWYRQALGQGPEFLTYFNYEAQQDKSGLPNDRFSAERPEGSISTLTIQRTEQRDSAMYRCAGRVLAGGETQYFGPGTRLLVL.

CDR3 in DNA: TGTGCCAGCAGCTTGGTACCAGGGCCCGACTATGGCTACACCTTC. It yields the protein CASSLVPGPDYGYTF. The chain is built from TRBV5-5 and TRBJ1-2; possible D gene TRBD1, 5 bases. Germline V lookup: CDR1 SGHKS, CDR2 YYEKEE (reference sequence). The CDR3 spans 15 residues. V lost 0 bases to trimming and J lost 3 bases, with 12 bases between them.

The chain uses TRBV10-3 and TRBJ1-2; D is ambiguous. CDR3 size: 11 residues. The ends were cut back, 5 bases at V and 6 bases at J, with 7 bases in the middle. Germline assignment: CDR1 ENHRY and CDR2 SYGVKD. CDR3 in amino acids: CAISLDDGYTF. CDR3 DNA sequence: TGTGCCATCAGTTTAGATGATGGCTACACCTTC.

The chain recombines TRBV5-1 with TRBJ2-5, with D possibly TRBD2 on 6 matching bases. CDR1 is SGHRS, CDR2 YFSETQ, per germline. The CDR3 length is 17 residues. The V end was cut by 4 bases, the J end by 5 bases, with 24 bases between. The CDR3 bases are TGCGCCAGCAGCCGCCCCCGGGACTTTCCAAATCAGGAGACCCAGTACTTC. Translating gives CASSRPRDFPNQETQYF.

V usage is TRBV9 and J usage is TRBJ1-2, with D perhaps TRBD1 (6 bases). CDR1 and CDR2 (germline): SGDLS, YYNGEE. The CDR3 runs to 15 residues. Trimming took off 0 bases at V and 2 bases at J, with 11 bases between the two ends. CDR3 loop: CASSVDGGDNYGYTF. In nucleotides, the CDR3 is TGTGCCAGCAGCGTAGACGGGGGCGACAACTATGGCTACACCTTC.

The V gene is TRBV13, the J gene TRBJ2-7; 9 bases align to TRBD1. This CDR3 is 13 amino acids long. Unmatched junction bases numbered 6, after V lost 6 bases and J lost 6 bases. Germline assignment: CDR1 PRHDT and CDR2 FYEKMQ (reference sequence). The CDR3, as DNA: TGTGCCAGCAGTTCGGACAGGGGCCCCGAGCAGTACTTC. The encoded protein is CASSSDRGPEQYF.

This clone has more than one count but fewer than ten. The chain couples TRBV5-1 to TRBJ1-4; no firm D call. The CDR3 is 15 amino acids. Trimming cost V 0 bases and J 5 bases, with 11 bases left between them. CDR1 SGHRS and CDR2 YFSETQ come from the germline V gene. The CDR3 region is CASSLVFRENEKLFF. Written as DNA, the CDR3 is TGCGCCAGCAGCTTGGTTTTCCGGGAAAATGAAAAACTGTTTTTT.

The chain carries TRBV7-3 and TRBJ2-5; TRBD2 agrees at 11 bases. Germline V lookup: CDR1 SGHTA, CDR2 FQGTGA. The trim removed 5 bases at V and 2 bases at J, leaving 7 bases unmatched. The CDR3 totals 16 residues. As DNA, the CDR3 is TGTGCCAGCAGCGCAGGAGGGACTAGCGGACAAGAGACCCAGTACTTC. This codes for CASSAGGTSGQETQYF.

The CDR3 sequence is CASSPWGGTNPETYGYTF. The CDR3 DNA sequence: TGTGCCAGCAGCCCCTGGGGGGGGACGAACCCAGAAACATATGGCTACACCTTC. V gene TRBV7-9 combines with J gene TRBJ1-2; TRBD1 is a possible D gene (5 bases). With 5 bases removed from V and 5 bases from J, the gap between germline ends came to 27 bases. CDR1 and CDR2 (germline): SEHNR, FQNEAQ (reference sequence). There are 18 residues in the CDR3.

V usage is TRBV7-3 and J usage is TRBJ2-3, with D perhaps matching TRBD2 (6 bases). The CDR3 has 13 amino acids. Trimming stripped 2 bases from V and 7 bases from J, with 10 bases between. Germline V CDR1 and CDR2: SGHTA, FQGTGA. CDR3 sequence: CASSLSEGHTQYF. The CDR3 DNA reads TGTGCCAGCAGCTTATCGGAGGGGCATACGCAGTATTTT.

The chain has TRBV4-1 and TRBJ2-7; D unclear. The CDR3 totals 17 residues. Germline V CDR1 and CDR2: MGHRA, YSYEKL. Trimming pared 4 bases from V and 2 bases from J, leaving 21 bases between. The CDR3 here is CASSPTWWLTPPYEQYF. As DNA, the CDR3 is TGCGCCAGCAGCCCCACGTGGTGGTTGACGCCACCCTACGAGCAGTACTTC.

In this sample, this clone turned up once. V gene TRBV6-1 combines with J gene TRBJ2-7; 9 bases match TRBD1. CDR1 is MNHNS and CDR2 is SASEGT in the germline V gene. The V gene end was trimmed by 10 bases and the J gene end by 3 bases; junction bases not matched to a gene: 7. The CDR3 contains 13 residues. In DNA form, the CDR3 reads TGTGCCATTAGAGGGACAGGGAGCTACGAGCAGTACTTC. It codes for CAIRGTGSYEQYF.

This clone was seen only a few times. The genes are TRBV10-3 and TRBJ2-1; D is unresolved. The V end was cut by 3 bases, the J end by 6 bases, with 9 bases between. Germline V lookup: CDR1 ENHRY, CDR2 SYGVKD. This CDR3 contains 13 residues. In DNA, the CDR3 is TGTGCCATCAGTGATGTCAGTCCCAATGAGCAGTTCTTC. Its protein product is CAISDVSPNEQFF.

CDR3 region: CAITPTGNGYTF. DNA for the CDR3: TGTGCCATCACCCCGACAGGGAATGGCTACACCTTC. The V gene is TRBV10-3, the J gene TRBJ1-2; 7 bases match TRBD1. The germline V gene has CDR1 ENHRY and CDR2 SYGVKD. Trimming at V came to 7 bases and at J to 6 bases, leaving 5 bases not matched to a gene. The CDR3 has 12 residues.

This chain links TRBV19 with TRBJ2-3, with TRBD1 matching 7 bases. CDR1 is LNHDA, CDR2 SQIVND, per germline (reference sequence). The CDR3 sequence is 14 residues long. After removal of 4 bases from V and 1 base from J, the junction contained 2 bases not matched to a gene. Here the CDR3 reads CASSTTGGTDTQYF. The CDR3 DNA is TGTGCCAGTAGTACAACAGGGGGCACAGATACGCAGTATTTT.